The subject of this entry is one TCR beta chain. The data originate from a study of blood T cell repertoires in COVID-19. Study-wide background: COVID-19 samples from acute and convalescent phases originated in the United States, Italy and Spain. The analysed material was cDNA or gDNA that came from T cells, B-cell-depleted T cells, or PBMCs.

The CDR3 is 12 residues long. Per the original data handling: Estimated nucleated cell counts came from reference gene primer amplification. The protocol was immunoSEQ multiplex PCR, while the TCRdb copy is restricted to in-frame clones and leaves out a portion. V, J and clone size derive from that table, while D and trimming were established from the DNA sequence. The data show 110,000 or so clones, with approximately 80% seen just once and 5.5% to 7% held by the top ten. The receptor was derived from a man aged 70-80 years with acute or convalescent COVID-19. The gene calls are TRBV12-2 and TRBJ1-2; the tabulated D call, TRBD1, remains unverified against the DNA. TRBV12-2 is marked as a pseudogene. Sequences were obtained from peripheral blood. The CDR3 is CASRYLGTSETF. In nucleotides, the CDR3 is TGTGCAAGTCGCTACCTCGGGACATCAGAAACCTTC.